The present T cell receptor (beta chain) was sequenced within a study of cytomegalovirus exposure and HLA in healthy donors. Germline lookup yields CDR1 MNHNY and CDR2 SVGAGI (reference sequence). The CDR3 has 15 amino acids. V lost 2 bases and J lost 8; bases outside the gene matches: 8. The PCR had 60 Vbeta and 13 Jbeta primers. Generated by immunoSEQ multiplex PCR, the TCRdb table keeps only in-frame clones and is missing some. The table includes more than 95,000 clones, around 79% detected once. The sequence derives from a woman in her forties in good health and CMV-seronegative. V and J are TRBV6-6 and TRBJ1-1, with 10 bases aligning to TRBD1. The sample comprised PBMCs. The CDR3 sequence is CASSYPGTGVPEAFF. CDR3 coding DNA: TGTGCCAGCAGTTACCCCGGGACAGGGGTTCCCGAAGCTTTCTTT.